The sequence of this T cell receptor beta chain was determined in a study of cytomegalovirus exposure and HLA in healthy donors. Study results and limitations: In an earlier analysis, most TCR beta V segments were productive about 90% or about 30% of the time. Reported results showed that the classifier diagnosed cytomegalovirus status with high specificity and sensitivity. The study put 150 to 200 TCR beta chains on its list as cytomegalovirus-associated.

The PCR had 60 Vbeta and 13 Jbeta primers. TCRdb's copy holds only in-frame clones and misses some; the assay was immunoSEQ multiplex PCR. Found here are around 150,000 clones, 64% of them singletons; the top ten hold less than 3.5%. In its sample, this clone was seen a few times. What it recognizes is unknown. V was pared by 3 bases and J by 4 bases, with 19 bases between. Germline V CDR1 and CDR2: SGHRS, YFSETQ. The CDR3 has 16 residues. At sampling all donors were nominally healthy, likely with unrecorded immune exposures. The chain recombines TRBV5-1 with TRBJ2-5; maybe TRBD2 (7 bases). Source material: PBMCs. The sequence came from a woman between 25 and 40 years old in good health and CMV-seropositive. The CDR3 is CASSSFGGRGGETQYF. As DNA, the CDR3 is TGCGCCAGCAGCTCTTTCGGGGGAAGGGGGGGAGAGACCCAGTACTTC.